This T cell receptor beta chain is from a study of STAT5B mutations in CD4+ large granular lymphocyte leukemia. The assay was immunoSEQ multiplex PCR, and TCRdb's table has in-frame clones only and misses some. The sample lists 38,000 or so clones; 65% to 90% were seen once. Sequences were obtained from CD4+ T cells from blood buffy coats. The TCR comes from a human donor in good health.

The CDR3 is CASSIADRPVAFF. The CDR3 DNA is TGTGCCAGTAGTATAGCTGACCGCCCGGTAGCTTTCTTT. The chain employs TRBV19 and TRBJ1-1; D remains unclear. Trimming stripped 1 base from V and 10 bases from J, with 13 bases between. The CDR3 covers 13 residues. CDR1 is LNHDA and CDR2 is SQIVND in the germline V gene (reference sequence).